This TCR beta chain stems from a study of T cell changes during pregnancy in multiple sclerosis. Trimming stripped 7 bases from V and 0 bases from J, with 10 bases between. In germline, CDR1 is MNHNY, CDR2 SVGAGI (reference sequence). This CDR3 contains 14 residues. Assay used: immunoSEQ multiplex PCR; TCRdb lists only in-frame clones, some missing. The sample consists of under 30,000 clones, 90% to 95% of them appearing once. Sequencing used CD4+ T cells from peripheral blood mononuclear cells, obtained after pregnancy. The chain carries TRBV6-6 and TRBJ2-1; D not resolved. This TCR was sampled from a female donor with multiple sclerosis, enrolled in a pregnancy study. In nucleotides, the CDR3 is TGTGCCAGCATGCGTGATCCCTCCTACAATGAGCAGTTCTTC. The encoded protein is CASMRDPSYNEQFF.